The 20 T cell receptor beta chains below come from one sample, sequenced in a study of a mutant IDH1 vaccine in newly diagnosed glioma. Time point defined: week 35, safety follow-up. The vaccine gave 300 ug of a 20-mer mutant IDH1 peptide subcutaneously per dose. Assay used: immunoSEQ multiplex PCR; TCRdb lists only in-frame clones, some missing. The sample carries fewer than 55,000 clones, 81% recorded once. Their cognate antigens are unknown. Sequenced material: PBMCs, taken from a glioma patient whose treatment included an IDH1 peptide vaccine. These receptor sequences come from a woman aged 40 to 50 with glioma. Some clones in this sample may be carry-over from other donors' samples.

As to this clone: The same CDR3 is also encoded by other DNA sequences in this sample. The rearrangement uses TRBV10-3 and TRBJ2-3; TRBD2 is a possible D gene (5 bases). Germline V CDR1 and CDR2: ENHRY, SYGVKD. V was pared by 7 bases and J by 0 bases, with 11 bases between. The CDR3 spans 14 residues. CDR3 sequence: CAIKGAFSTDTQYF. Written as DNA, the CDR3 is TGTGCCATCAAGGGAGCGTTTAGCACAGATACGCAGTATTTT.

This chain links TRBV6-6 with TRBJ1-4; no clear D gene. Between the trimmed V and J ends, which lost 2 bases and 5 bases, there was a span of 15 bases. The CDR3 runs to 16 residues. In germline, CDR1 is MNHNY, CDR2 SVGAGI (reference sequence). Here the CDR3 reads CASSYPQQHHNEKLFF. The CDR3, as DNA: TGTGCCAGCAGTTACCCACAACAGCACCACAATGAAAAACTGTTTTTT.

The chain combines TRBV7-9 with TRBJ2-4, with 10 positions matching TRBD1. CDR3 size: 16 residues. With V trimmed by 2 bases and J by 1 base, 2 bases remained unmatched. Germline V gives CDR1 SEHNR, CDR2 FQNEAQ (reference sequence). CDR3 loop: CASSLLGQGAKNIQYF. CDR3 DNA: TGTGCCAGCAGCTTATTGGGACAGGGGGCCAAAAACATTCAGTACTTC.

This clone showed up just once. The chain combines TRBV5-6 with TRBJ1-5; tentatively, D is TRBD1 (6 bases). Trimming left V 1 base short and J 6 bases short, with 17 bases between. Germline V CDR1 and CDR2: SGHDT, YYEEEE. The CDR3 spans 16 residues. CDR3 residues: CASSLNGAGVRQPQHF. The DNA for the CDR3 is TGTGCCAGCAGCTTGAATGGAGCAGGGGTGCGTCAGCCCCAGCATTTT.

Turning to this clone: Sequence at one end of the junction differs from germline and may be a read error. The rearrangement joins TRBV7-7 to TRBJ2-7, with a tentative D call TRBD2 (6 bases). Germline lookup yields CDR1 SSHAT and CDR2 FNYEAQ (reference sequence). The CDR3 extends over 14 amino acids. CDR3 sequence (DNA): TGTGCTAGCAGCTTTAGCGGAAAACCCTACGAGCAGTACTTC. Translation gives CASSFSGKPYEQYF.

The chain carries TRBV28 and TRBJ2-1; D gene unclear. CDR1 MDHEN and CDR2 SYDVKM come from the germline V gene. This CDR3 spans 12 amino acids. Trimming left V 6 bases short and J 6 bases short, with 9 bases between. The CDR3 DNA reads TGTGCCAGCAGGGTAGGGCGCAATGAGCAGTTCTTC. It specifies CASRVGRNEQFF.

The chain links TRBV7-2 to TRBJ2-7; no clear D. CDR1 and CDR2 (germline): SGHTA, FQGNSA. The CDR3 is 11 amino acids. The CDR3 reads CAVRRRYEQYF. DNA for the CDR3: TGTGCTGTGAGACGGAGATACGAGCAGTACTTC.

The CDR3 sequence is CASSFDFRDPRGYTF. The DNA for the CDR3 is TGTGCCAGCAGTTTCGATTTTCGGGACCCCCGAGGCTACACCTTC. This chain uses TRBV27 with TRBJ1-2; perhaps TRBD1 as D (5 bases). CDR3 length equals 15 residues. Germline assignment: CDR1 MNHEY and CDR2 SMNVEV (reference sequence). V was cut by 3 bases and J by 8 bases, with 19 bases left in between.

This clone was observed a single time. The chain links TRBV7-9 to TRBJ1-1; 10 bases match TRBD1. The V and J ends lost 8 bases and 6 bases, in that order; junction bases with no gene match: 6. This CDR3 spans 13 amino acids. The V gene's germline CDR1 is SEHNR and CDR2 FQNEAQ (reference sequence). The CDR3: CASGTGVLAEAFF. The CDR3 DNA follows: TGTGCCAGCGGGACAGGGGTTCTGGCTGAAGCTTTCTTT.

Only one count was recorded for this clone. The chain uses TRBV5-4 and TRBJ2-1, with D possibly being TRBD1 (5 bases). The CDR3 extends over 14 amino acids. Germline CDR1 and CDR2: SGHNT and YYREEE (reference sequence). Between the trimmed V and J ends, which lost 0 bases and 3 bases, there was a span of 7 bases. CDR3 residues: CASSLEQGYNEQFF. The CDR3 DNA reads TGTGCCAGCAGCTTGGAGCAGGGCTACAATGAGCAGTTCTTC.

This clone was recorded only once. This chain links TRBV4-3 with TRBJ2-6; TRBD1 is a possible D gene (6 bases). Germline V gene data show CDR1 as LGHNA and CDR2 as YSLEER. This CDR3 has 14 residues. The CDR3 sequence: CASGEGAGANVLTF. The CDR3 DNA follows: TGCGCTTCAGGGGAAGGTGCTGGGGCCAACGTCCTGACTTTC.

The genes are TRBV7-2 and TRBJ1-1, with 7 nucleotides matching TRBD1. The junction had 2 bases not matched to a gene; V was cut back by 1 base and J by 0 bases. The CDR3 contains 15 residues. Germline V gene sequence: CDR1 SGHTA, CDR2 FQGNSA. CDR3 coding DNA: TGTGCCAGCAGCTTAGAACAGGGGTTGAACACTGAAGCTTTCTTT. As protein: CASSLEQGLNTEAFF.

The chain carries TRBV4-2 and TRBJ1-4, with 11 positions matching TRBD1. Germline CDR1 is LGHNA and CDR2 is YNFKEQ. The trim removed 0 bases at V and 7 bases at J, leaving 4 bases unmatched. The CDR3 length is 16 residues. The CDR3: CASSQESGTGGEKLFF. As DNA, the CDR3 is TGTGCCAGCAGCCAAGAGTCCGGGACAGGGGGTGAAAAACTGTTTTTT.

This chain connects TRBV5-5 to TRBJ1-6; 12 bases are shared with TRBD1. V shed 0 bases, J shed 10 bases, and the junction held 2 bases outside the gene matches. From germline, CDR1 is SGHKS and CDR2 YYEKEE (reference sequence). This CDR3 has 15 amino acids. The CDR3 DNA follows: TGTGCCAGCAGCTTGGCTGGGACAGGGGGCTCACCCCTCCACTTT. Encoded protein: CASSLAGTGGSPLHF.

In nucleotides, the CDR3 is TGTGCCAGCAGCCAAGACAGGCAGCTGGGCTATGGCTACACCTTC. Protein: CASSQDRQLGYGYTF. This chain joins TRBV14 and TRBJ1-2; D not certain. The CDR3 loop spans 15 amino acids. Looked up from germline, CDR1 is SGHDN and CDR2 is FVKESK. Trimming removed 0 bases from V and 4 bases from J, with 12 bases in between.

V and J are TRBV4-3 and TRBJ1-2, with D possibly TRBD1 on 5 matching bases. Germline lookup yields CDR1 LGHNA and CDR2 YSLEER. The CDR3 has 16 amino acids. V was trimmed by 0 bases and J by 4 bases, leaving 15 bases between them. The CDR3 bases are TGCGCCAGCAGCCAAGATCGGTTCGAGGGGACCTATGGCTACACCTTC. Its protein product is CASSQDRFEGTYGYTF.

The V and J genes are TRBV6-6 and TRBJ2-5, with D hard to call. In germline, CDR1 is MNHNY, CDR2 SVGAGI (reference sequence). Trimming removed 4 bases at V and 6 bases at J, with 9 bases between. The CDR3 spans 12 residues. The CDR3 region has the DNA TGTGCCAGCAGTTCCCCCACCCAGACCCAGTACTTC. It is translated as CASSSPTQTQYF.

This chain connects TRBV4-1 to TRBJ2-2; possibly TRBD2 for D (5 bases). Trimming shortened V by 4 bases and J by 5 bases, and 14 bases separated the two germline ends. The CDR3 runs 15 residues. Germline lookup yields CDR1 MGHRA and CDR2 YSYEKL. The CDR3 loop is CASSPEEGGTGELFF. As DNA, the CDR3 is TGCGCCAGCAGCCCAGAAGAGGGTGGGACCGGGGAGCTGTTTTTT.

V gene TRBV27 combines with J gene TRBJ1-4; D ambiguous. The CDR3 extends over 13 amino acids. CDR1 is MNHEY, CDR2 SMNVEV, per germline (reference sequence). V was trimmed by 7 bases and J by 5 bases, leaving 11 bases between them. The CDR3 DNA reads as TGTGCCAGCAAGTCAGTTATAAATGAAAAACTGTTTTTT. It encodes CASKSVINEKLFF.

The chain couples TRBV6-5 to TRBJ2-7, with 13 bases that match TRBD2. The CDR3 totals 14 residues. Per the germline V gene, CDR1 is MNHEY and CDR2 is SVGAGI. V shed 8 bases, J shed 6 bases, and the junction held 7 bases outside the gene matches. The CDR3 protein is CASQGLAGAFEQYF. CDR3 sequence (DNA): TGTGCCAGCCAAGGACTAGCGGGAGCCTTCGAGCAGTACTTC.